This TCR beta chain was identified during a study of CD8 T cells in Susac syndrome. V lost 4 bases to trimming and J lost 2 bases; unmatched junction nucleotides: 5. CDR1 and CDR2 from the germline V gene are SGDLS and YYNGEE. This CDR3 comprises 14 residues. Random hexamers were used to reverse transcribe about 0.45 to 1 ug of RNA. TCRdb fed the immunoSEQ multiplex PCR reads into MiXCR, producing one record per CDR3 protein. The profile covers about 200,000 distinct CDR3 sequences, with roughly 94% appearing a single time and under 0.12% taken by the ten largest. CD8+ and CD4+ T cells were negatively isolated; TEMRA cells were FACS-enriched.

The sample consisted of CD4+ T cells from PBMCs. The chain couples TRBV9 to TRBJ1-1, with 7 bases matching TRBD1. The sequence was obtained from a human donor in good health. CDR3 sequence: CASSSDRVNTEAFF. In DNA, the CDR3 is TGTGCCAGCAGCTCCGACAGGGTCAACACTGAAGCTTTCTTT.